This TCR beta chain was sequenced during a study of blood T cell repertoires in COVID-19. The protocol was immunoSEQ multiplex PCR, while the TCRdb copy is restricted to in-frame clones and leaves out a portion. The sample yields 310,000 or so clones, roughly nine tenths seen once. This clonotype originated in a middle-aged woman who had recovered from COVID-19. The sample consisted of PBMCs or T cells enriched from blood (not recorded which).

In nucleotides, the CDR3 is TGTGCCAGCAGCGTCCGACAGGGGGCCTACGAGCAGTACTTC. Residues: CASSVRQGAYEQYF. The rearrangement links TRBV9 to TRBJ2-7; 9 bases fit TRBD1. Germline CDR1 is SGDLS and CDR2 is YYNGEE. The CDR3 runs to 14 residues. The V gene end was trimmed by 2 bases and the J gene end by 2 bases; junction bases not matched to a gene: 2.